At least ten counts were recorded for the clone carrying this T cell receptor beta chain. What it recognizes is unknown. These data come from a study of T-cell reconstitution after alpha-beta-depleted transplantation in children. General observations from the study: Surviving recipient cells, namely T cells and thymic progenitors, were the source of high day-60 TCRbeta diversity in some patients. Among T cells one year after transplant, newly produced cells accounted for most counts and diversity.

This CDR3 comprises 15 residues. Trimming took 2 bases from V and 0 from J, leaving 8 bases between them. Unique molecular identifiers featured in how the TCRbeta library was prepared. TCRdb reprocessed the PCR reads via MiXCR and lists one record per CDR3 protein. The data contain around 64,000 distinct CDR3 sequences, 11% of them singletons. This clonotype was sampled from a boy aged 5-17 years with acute myeloid leukemia, due to receive a stem cell transplant. The material sequenced was PBMCs, taken before TCRalphabeta/CD19-depleted stem cell transplant. The chain combines TRBV12-3 or TRBV12-4 with TRBJ2-1; no clear D. CDR3 sequence reads: CASSLRRSSYNEQFF. CDR3 bases: TGTGCCAGCAGTTTAAGGCGGAGCTCCTACAATGAGCAGTTCTTC.